A single sample gave rise to the 6 T cell receptor beta chains below, sequenced in a study of T cell responses to AZD1222 COVID-19 vaccine. TCRdb's table, derived via immunoSEQ multiplex PCR, lists solely in-frame clones and lacks some. The sample has 100,000 to 150,000 clones; around nine tenths are singletons. Here the sequenced sample was peripheral blood, taken on day 0 of AZD1222 vaccination. The receptors derive from an adult in good health.

V and J are TRBV5-5 and TRBJ2-6, with a tentative D call TRBD2 (5 bases). Looked up from germline, CDR1 is SGHKS and CDR2 is YYEKEE (reference sequence). Trimming took 7 bases from V and 0 from J, leaving 11 bases between them. The CDR3 loop spans 15 amino acids. The CDR3 protein is CASSLGSSGANVLTF. Here the CDR3 DNA reads TGTGCCAGCTCCCTTGGGAGCTCTGGGGCCAACGTCCTGACTTTC. The variable domain in full, completed from reference TRBV5-5 and TRBJ2-6, reads DAGVTQSPTHLIKTRGQQVTLRCSPISGHKSVSWYQQVLGQGPQFIFQYYEKEERGRGNFPDRFSARQFPNYSSELNVNALLLGDSALYLCASSLGSSGANVLTFGAGSRLTVL.

The genes are TRBV2 and TRBJ1-6, with no clear D. The ends were cut back, 3 bases at V and 7 bases at J, with 10 bases in the middle. There are 14 residues in the CDR3. Germline V gives CDR1 SNHLY, CDR2 FYNNEI. CDR3 sequence: CASSDRQINSPLHF. CDR3 DNA sequence: TGTGCCAGCAGTGATAGGCAGATAAATTCACCCCTCCACTTT.

The rearrangement joins TRBV5-4 to TRBJ1-1; D is uncertain. The CDR3 has 13 residues. Germline lookup yields CDR1 SGHNT and CDR2 YYREEE (reference sequence). V was trimmed by 1 base and J by 7 bases, leaving 11 bases between them. This CDR3 is CASSLMQENEAFF. The CDR3 nucleotides read TGTGCCAGCAGCTTGATGCAGGAAAATGAAGCTTTCTTT. The variable domain in full, completed from reference TRBV5-4 and TRBJ1-1, reads ETGVTQSPTHLIKTRGQQVTLRCSSQSGHNTVSWYQQALGQGPQFIFQYYREEENGRGNFPPRFSGLQFPNYSSELNVNALELDDSALYLCASSLMQENEAFFGQGTRLTVV.

The V and J genes are TRBV7-2 and TRBJ2-7; TRBD1 matches 8 bases. CDR1 is SGHTA, CDR2 FQGNSA, per germline. The V segment lost 5 bases and the J segment 6 bases; nucleotides outside the gene matches: 6. This CDR3 has 13 residues. CDR3 nucleotide sequence: TGTGCCAGCAGCCCGACAGGGGCCGGCGAGCAGTACTTC. Protein: CASSPTGAGEQYF.

The chain joins TRBV19 to TRBJ1-5; no reliable D call. The CDR3 is made up of 17 amino acids. V lost 5 bases and J 0 bases, leaving 17 bases between the germline ends. Germline CDR1 reads LNHDA; CDR2 reads SQIVND (reference sequence). CDR3 loop: CASSASGLPYSNQPQHF. The CDR3 bases are TGTGCCAGTAGTGCCAGTGGGTTACCCTATAGCAATCAGCCCCAGCATTTT.

This clone is a singleton in its sample. This chain links TRBV4-3 with TRBJ1-2; 11 positions agree with TRBD1. The V gene end was trimmed by 0 bases and the J gene end by 7 bases; junction bases not matched to a gene: 7. Germline-derived CDR1 and CDR2 are LGHNA and YSLEER. There are 16 residues in the CDR3. CDR3 sequence: CASSQDLGQGVGGYTF. The CDR3 DNA sequence: TGCGCCAGCAGCCAAGATTTGGGACAGGGGGTGGGTGGCTACACCTTC.